The present T cell receptor beta chain was sequenced within a study of T cell responses to AZD1222 COVID-19 vaccine. Study results and caveats: Of the AZD1222 recipients, only 5 to 7 were seropositive at baseline. Repertoires were sampled only after the peak T cell response. White British ancestry dominated among donors, who included more females, and clonal diversity was possibly underestimated.

The CDR3 spans 13 residues. V shed 3 bases and J shed 2 bases, with 5 bases lying between them. Germline-derived CDR1 and CDR2 are LNHDA and SQIVND (reference sequence). This clone was seen once. What it binds is not known. Other nucleotide sequences in the sample specify the same CDR3. Generated by immunoSEQ multiplex PCR, the TCRdb table keeps only in-frame clones and is missing some. This repertoire shows 63,000 or so clones, approximately 83% found once; its top ten account for approximately 19%. This sequence was found in an adult in good health. The input for sequencing was peripheral blood, taken on day 0 of AZD1222 vaccination. This chain uses TRBV19 with TRBJ1-5; D gene uncertain. The CDR3 region has the DNA TGTGCCAGTAGTATTGGGGGCAATCAGCCCCAGCATTTT. Translated: CASSIGGNQPQHF.